These 18 T cell receptor beta chains share one sample of origin, sequenced in a study of vaccination and CD4 T cells after COVID-19. Their specific antigens are unknown. The treatment: approximately nine-day PBMC culture with coronavirus spike peptide pools or control peptides (ViraFEST assay). The Oncomine TCR Beta short-read assay generated sequence data from the DNA of cultured CD4+ T cells. TCRdb called the PCR reads again in MiXCR, with one record for every CDR3 protein. The repertoire has approximately 11,000 distinct CDR3 sequences, 44% of them found once; the top ten carry approximately 35%. The sequenced material came from CD4+ T cells from blood, cultured in vitro. These receptors originate from a human donor who had recovered from COVID-19.

There are a few counts of this clonotype. This rearrangement joins TRBV7-2 to TRBJ1-2; TRBD1 agrees at 7 bases. The junction had 7 bases not matched to a gene; V was cut back by 5 bases and J by 4 bases. The CDR3 length is 14 residues. Germline values: CDR1 SGHTA, CDR2 FQGNSA. The CDR3 DNA reads as TGTGCCAGCAGCCTTCCGACAGGGAGCTATGGCTACACCTTC. This sequence encodes CASSLPTGSYGYTF. The full variable domain, its missing parts supplied by reference TRBV7-2 and TRBJ1-2, is GAGVSQSPSNKVTEKGKDVELRCDPISGHTALYWYRQSLGQGLEFLIYFQGNSAPDKSGLPSDRFSAERTGGSVSTLTIQRTQQEDSAVYLCASSLPTGSYGYTFGSGTRLTVV.

V is TRBV18 and J is TRBJ1-1; no reliable D call. Trimming took 3 bases from V and 3 from J, leaving 8 bases between them. Looked up from germline, CDR1 is KGHSH and CDR2 is LQKENI. The CDR3 extends over 13 amino acids. Here the CDR3 DNA reads TGTGCCAGCTCACCGAAGAGGGACACTGAAGCTTTCTTT. Translated, it gives CASSPKRDTEAFF.

The chain is built from TRBV19 and TRBJ1-5; 7 nucleotides agree with TRBD1. Germline CDR1 LNHDA, CDR2 SQIVND (reference sequence). V lost 7 bases and J lost 1; bases outside the gene matches: 7. The CDR3 spans 15 residues. As DNA, the CDR3 is TGTGCCAGTACCCTGACAGGGACAAGCAATCAGCCCCAGCATTTT. It codes for CASTLTGTSNQPQHF.

In this sample, this clonotype turned up a few times. CDR3 sequence (DNA): TGTGCCAGCAGCAAAAGGACTAGTTCCGTGGGCACAGATACGCAGTATTTT. Translated: CASSKRTSSVGTDTQYF. The chain couples TRBV27 to TRBJ2-3, with TRBD2 matching 7 bases. Per the germline V gene, CDR1 is MNHEY and CDR2 is SMNVEV (reference sequence). Trimming took 6 bases from V and 1 from J; bases not matched to a gene: 13. CDR3 length equals 17 residues.

This rearrangement joins TRBV20-1 to TRBJ1-3; no clear D. Between the trimmed V and J ends, which lost 5 bases and 0 bases, there was a span of 11 bases. Germline assignment: CDR1 DFQATT and CDR2 SNEGSKA (reference sequence). This CDR3 is built from 14 residues. CDR3 sequence: CSAAPIDSGNTIYF. CDR3 in DNA: TGCAGTGCTGCACCCATCGACTCTGGAAACACCATATATTTT.

The chain carries TRBV20-1 and TRBJ2-3; 8 nucleotides match TRBD2. Germline CDR1 reads DFQATT; CDR2 reads SNEGSKA (reference sequence). V lost 2 bases to trimming and J lost 3 bases; unmatched junction nucleotides: 13. This CDR3 comprises 17 residues. In DNA form, the CDR3 reads TGCAGTGCTAGAAAATTCACCGGGACTAGGACGACAGATACGCAGTATTTT. This codes for CSARKFTGTRTTDTQYF.

A few counts support this clonotype. The chain carries TRBV24-1 and TRBJ2-2; 8 nucleotides match TRBD1. Germline V gene lookup returns CDR1 KGHDR and CDR2 SFDVKD. V lost 4 bases, J lost 7 bases, and 10 bases stayed unmatched. This CDR3 spans 16 amino acids. CDR3 loop: CATSDLRTGFIGELFF. As DNA, the CDR3 is TGTGCCACCAGTGACCTTCGGACAGGGTTTATCGGGGAGCTGTTTTTT.

This rearrangement joins TRBV6-2 or TRBV6-3 to TRBJ2-7; D may be TRBD1 (6 bases). Trimming removed 7 bases at V and 2 bases at J, with 15 bases between. This CDR3 is 14 amino acids long. Germline values: CDR1 MNHEY, CDR2 SVGEGT. CDR3 coding DNA: TGTGCCAGCATCCGGGACACTGGTCCCTACGAGCAGTACTTC. Amino acid sequence: CASIRDTGPYEQYF.

The chain recombines TRBV12-3 or TRBV12-4 with TRBJ2-1; TRBD2 aligns across 13 bases. The CDR3 sequence is 16 residues long. Trimming took 6 bases from V and 11 from J; bases not matched to a gene: 13. As DNA, the CDR3 is TGTGCCAGCAGGGGACCGGGACTAGCGGGGACTATCAAGCAGTTCTTC. Translation: CASRGPGLAGTIKQFF.

The chain combines TRBV12-3 or TRBV12-4 with TRBJ2-1, with D tentatively TRBD1 (8 bases). V lost 4 bases, J lost 15 bases, and 19 bases lay in between. The length of the CDR3 is 13 residues. The CDR3 sequence: CASSSANRGGRFF. The CDR3 bases are TGTGCCAGCAGTTCCGCGAACAGGGGGGGCCGGTTCTTC.

The rearrangement uses TRBV12-3 or TRBV12-4 and TRBJ2-5; 11 bases fit TRBD2. The V and J ends lost 4 bases and 5 bases, in that order; junction bases with no gene match: 9. The CDR3 loop spans 16 amino acids. The CDR3 DNA is TGTGCCAGCAGTTCCCCGGGACTAGCGGCCGGCGAGACCCAGTACTTC. This encodes CASSSPGLAAGETQYF.

Regarding this clonotype: At one end the junction does not follow the germline gene, possibly because of a read error. The genes are TRBV20-1 and TRBJ1-1; weak D call: TRBD1 (5 bases). This CDR3 has 12 amino acids. Germline V CDR1 and CDR2: DFQATT, SNEGSKA (reference sequence). The chain's CDR3 is CSARDGYTEASF. The CDR3 coding sequence is TGCAGTGCTCGGGACGGATACACTGAAGCCTCCTTT.

The CDR3 protein is CAWAPDRGVNQPQHF. CDR3 bases: TGTGCCTGGGCTCCAGACAGGGGGGTCAATCAGCCCCAGCATTTT. The chain combines TRBV30 with TRBJ1-5, with 9 bases matching TRBD1. Germline V gene lookup returns CDR1 GTSNPN and CDR2 SVGIG (reference sequence). This CDR3 has 15 amino acids. With V trimmed by 5 bases and J by 3 bases, 8 bases remained unmatched.

This clonotype occurred a few times. This sequence joins TRBV19 and TRBJ1-5; tentatively, D is TRBD1 (6 bases). This CDR3 comprises 13 residues. The germline gives CDR1 LNHDA, CDR2 SQIVND (reference sequence). The V gene lost 5 bases and the J gene lost 6 bases, with 11 bases spanning the gap. DNA of the CDR3: TGTGCCAGTAGTCCGGGGGCGGGTCAGCCCCAGCATTTT. It encodes CASSPGAGQPQHF.

This chain joins TRBV6-2 or TRBV6-3 and TRBJ2-1; D is possibly TRBD2 (6 bases). CDR1 is MNHEY and CDR2 is SVGEGT in the germline V gene. The CDR3 has 18 amino acids. Trimming shortened V by 6 bases and J by 5 bases, and 26 bases separated the two germline ends. The CDR3 DNA sequence: TGTGCCAGCAGAGTCGGGGGAGCCGCGGGACTCCGTAACAATGAGCAGTTCTTC. It encodes CASRVGGAAGLRNNEQFF.

The chain employs TRBV6-1 and TRBJ2-7; D is uncertain. The V gene lost 5 bases and the J gene lost 2 bases, with 13 bases spanning the gap. From germline, CDR1 is MNHNS and CDR2 SASEGT. CDR3 length: 14 amino acids. Here the CDR3 reads CASSKGPRAYEQYF. The CDR3 DNA sequence: TGTGCCAGCAGTAAAGGTCCCCGGGCCTACGAGCAGTACTTC.

Remarks on this clonotype: An end of the junction does not agree with germline; a read error may underlie this. The genes are TRBV7-9 and TRBJ1-2; 9 nucleotides match TRBD1. This CDR3 is 16 amino acids long. Per germline, CDR1 SEHNR and CDR2 FQNEAQ (reference sequence). This CDR3 is CASSSQTRRDRDVPVF. The CDR3, as DNA: TGTGCCAGCAGCTCCCAGACCCGCCGGGACAGGGACGTGCCAGTCTTC.

There are a few counts of this clonotype. J is TRBJ2-7 and V is TRBV6-1, with 10 bases fitting TRBD1. CDR1 is MNHNS, CDR2 SASEGT, per germline. Trimming at V came to 6 bases and at J to 5 bases, leaving 10 bases not matched to a gene. The CDR3 contains 15 residues. DNA of the CDR3: TGTGCCAGCAGCCGGGGGGACAGGGGAAGAAACGAGCAGTACTTC. This codes for CASSRGDRGRNEQYF.